A single sample gave rise to the 19 T cell receptor beta chains below, sequenced in a study of cytomegalovirus exposure and HLA in healthy donors. Only in-frame clones appear in the TCRdb table, and some are missing; sequencing was by immunoSEQ multiplex PCR. The data hold roughly 90,000 clones, with 90% to 95% observed a single time. Sequenced sample: PBMCs. These receptors originate from a woman aged 30 to 39 in good health and CMV-seropositive.

A single count supports this clone. The chain uses TRBV5-1 and TRBJ2-7; maybe TRBD1 (6 bases). V was pared by 0 bases and J by 0 bases, with 16 bases between. The CDR3 spans 17 residues. The germline V gene has CDR1 SGHRS and CDR2 YFSETQ. The CDR3 spells CASSLDSATGSSYEQYF. DNA of the CDR3: TGCGCCAGCAGCTTGGATTCCGCGACAGGATCCTCCTACGAGCAGTACTTC.

V gene TRBV19 combines with J gene TRBJ2-7; 10 positions agree with TRBD2. The V segment lost 5 bases and the J segment 3 bases; nucleotides outside the gene matches: 7. This CDR3 has 15 residues. CDR1 is LNHDA and CDR2 is SQIVND in the germline V gene (reference sequence). This CDR3 reads CASSPSSGRGYEQYF. Written as DNA, the CDR3 is TGTGCCAGTAGTCCTTCTAGCGGGAGAGGCTACGAGCAGTACTTC.

In its sample, this clone was seen once. The J gene is TRBJ2-6, the V gene TRBV6-6; tentatively, D is TRBD1 (6 bases). The CDR3 contains 16 residues. V was trimmed by 6 bases and J by 0 bases, leaving 12 bases between them. Looked up from germline, CDR1 is MNHNY and CDR2 is SVGAGI (reference sequence). The CDR3 nucleotides read TGTGCCAGCAGCATCAGGGGCAGCTCTGGGGCCAACGTCCTGACTTTC. Translating it yields CASSIRGSSGANVLTF.

In its sample, this clone was seen once. The rearrangement joins TRBV11-2 to TRBJ2-5; D gene ambiguous. The CDR3 is 11 amino acids. V was cut by 3 bases and J by 9 bases, with 8 bases left in between. Germline V gene sequence: CDR1 SGHAT, CDR2 FQNNGV. CDR3 DNA: TGTGCCAGCAGCTTGACCCGGGCCCAGTACTTC. It codes for CASSLTRAQYF.

The chain recombines TRBV19 with TRBJ1-5; no clear D. Germline assignment: CDR1 LNHDA and CDR2 SQIVND (reference sequence). The CDR3 loop spans 15 amino acids. V lost 5 bases and J lost 3, with 14 bases in between. CDR3 residues: CASSLGGRFNQPQHF. CDR3 coding DNA: TGTGCCAGTAGTCTGGGAGGGAGGTTCAATCAGCCCCAGCATTTT. The full variable domain, completed using reference TRBV19 and TRBJ1-5, is DGGITQSPKYLFRKEGQNVTLSCEQNLNHDAMYWYRQDPGQGLRLIYYSQIVNDFQKGDIAEGYSVSREKKESFPLTVTSAQKNPTAFYLCASSLGGRFNQPQHFGDGTRLSIL.

This chain links TRBV6-5 with TRBJ1-5; tentative D call: TRBD1 (6 bases). V lost 4 bases, J lost 1 base, and 8 bases lay in between. CDR3 length equals 14 residues. Germline V gene data show CDR1 as MNHEY and CDR2 as SVGAGI. The CDR3 nucleotides are TGTGCCAGCAGTTTCGGACAGAGCAATCAGCCCCAGCATTTT. It yields the protein CASSFGQSNQPQHF.

The J gene is TRBJ1-1, the V gene TRBV28; D ambiguous. V was trimmed by 6 bases and J by 6 bases, leaving 11 bases between them. Per the germline V gene, CDR1 is MDHEN and CDR2 is SYDVKM. The CDR3 runs 12 residues. The CDR3 region has the DNA TGTGCCAGCAGGACGGGTCTGGCTGAAGCTTTCTTT. Encoded protein: CASRTGLAEAFF. The full variable domain, rest sourced from reference TRBV28 and TRBJ1-1, is DVKVTQSSRYLVKRTGEKVFLECVQDMDHENMFWYRQDPGLGLRLIYFSYDVKMKEKGDIPEGYSVSREKKERFSLILESASTNQTSMYLCASRTGLAEAFFGQGTRLTVV.

The chain is built from TRBV10-3 and TRBJ1-1; 8 bases agree with TRBD1. The V gene end was trimmed by 0 bases and the J gene end by 5 bases; junction bases not matched to a gene: 2. The CDR3 runs to 14 residues. CDR1 is ENHRY and CDR2 is SYGVKD in the germline V gene. The CDR3 DNA reads as TGTGCCATCAGTGAGTCCAGGGGGCAGACTGAAGCTTTCTTT. Its protein product is CAISESRGQTEAFF.

The chain combines TRBV6-6 with TRBJ2-1; 12 bases align to TRBD2. Trimming at V came to 7 bases and at J to 4 bases, leaving 2 bases not matched to a gene. Germline V CDR1 and CDR2: MNHNY, SVGAGI (reference sequence). This CDR3 contains 14 residues. In DNA, the CDR3 is TGTGCCAGCACTGGACTAGCGGGGTACAATGAGCAGTTCTTC. This gives the protein CASTGLAGYNEQFF.

The V gene is TRBV7-8, the J gene TRBJ2-1, with D tentatively TRBD1 (5 bases). Germline CDR1 and CDR2: SGHVS and FQNEAQ. The CDR3 totals 17 residues. V lost 3 bases to trimming and J lost 2 bases, with 17 bases between them. CDR3: CASSFRPTGYTYNEQFF. DNA for the CDR3: TGTGCCAGCAGCTTCCGGCCCACAGGTTACACCTACAATGAGCAGTTCTTC.

V gene TRBV21-1 combines with J gene TRBJ1-5; TRBD1 reflects the table's D call only, with no check against the DNA. TRBV21-1 is designated a pseudogene. The CDR3 is 22 residues long. CDR3 nucleotides: TGTGCCAGCAGCAAAGCCAAAGGGAACCGGGACAGAGGGGTCGGGAAAACTCAGCCCCAGCATTTT. This sequence encodes CASSKAKGNRDRGVGKTQPQHF.

The chain combines TRBV10-1 with TRBJ1-1; the D is unclear. The CDR3 consists of 14 residues. Germline CDR1 reads WNHNN; CDR2 reads SYGVQD (reference sequence). V was pared by 2 bases and J by 4 bases, with 11 bases between. The CDR3 sequence: CASSEPGMGTEAFF. CDR3 DNA sequence: TGCGCCAGCAGTGAGCCGGGAATGGGCACTGAAGCTTTCTTT.

J is TRBJ2-7 and V is TRBV4-1; tentatively, D is TRBD1 (7 bases). From germline, CDR1 is MGHRA and CDR2 YSYEKL. CDR3 length: 14 residues. Trimming shortened V by 3 bases and J by 6 bases, and 15 bases separated the two germline ends. DNA for the CDR3: TGCGCCAGCAGCCACCCCACCCAGGGGGGCGAGCAGTACTTC. This encodes CASSHPTQGGEQYF.

The chain carries TRBV25-1 and TRBJ2-1, with TRBD2 as a possible D gene (5 bases). Germline CDR1 and CDR2: MGHDK and SYGVNS. Trimming removed 4 bases from V and 7 bases from J, with 14 bases in between. There are 14 residues in the CDR3. Here the CDR3 DNA reads TGTGCCAGCAGTGGCGGGTCCATTTGGAATGAGCAGTTCTTC. Encoded protein: CASSGGSIWNEQFF.

The V and J genes are TRBV6-5 and TRBJ1-2; 7 positions agree with TRBD1. This CDR3 region has 13 residues. Germline V CDR1 and CDR2: MNHEY, SVGAGI. The junction had 4 bases not matched to a gene; V was cut back by 4 bases and J by 5 bases. Here the CDR3 reads CASSWTGIYGYTF. CDR3 nucleotide sequence: TGTGCCAGCAGTTGGACAGGAATTTATGGCTACACCTTC.

This clone occurred once. The chain links TRBV7-2 to TRBJ2-3, with TRBD2 matching over 7 bases. The J segment lost 0 bases and the V segment lost 3 bases, leaving 15 bases of the junction unmatched. The length of the CDR3 is 19 residues. Germline V gene sequence: CDR1 SGHTA, CDR2 FQGNSA. CDR3: CASSFGGRGSAGSTDTQYF. The CDR3 bases are TGTGCCAGCAGCTTCGGAGGGAGGGGTTCGGCGGGTAGCACAGATACGCAGTATTTT.

The V gene is TRBV2, the J gene TRBJ2-1, with 12 bases fitting TRBD2. After removal of 6 bases from V and 5 bases from J, the junction contained 8 bases not matched to a gene. From germline, CDR1 is SNHLY and CDR2 FYNNEI. This CDR3 contains 16 residues. CDR3 nucleotide sequence: TGTGCCAGCAGGGCCGGGACTAGCGGGCCCGACAATGAGCAGTTCTTC. Translation: CASRAGTSGPDNEQFF. Looking up the rest from reference TRBV2 and TRBJ2-1 gives the full variable domain: EPEVTQTPSHQVTQMGQEVILRCVPISNHLYFYWYRQILGQKVEFLVSFYNNEISEKSEIFDDQFSVERPDGSNFTLKIRSTKLEDSAMYFCASRAGTSGPDNEQFFGPGTRLTVL.

This clone was counted a few times. V gene TRBV7-2 combines with J gene TRBJ2-4; D is unclear. CDR1 is SGHTA and CDR2 is FQGNSA in the germline V gene. V lost 5 bases to trimming and J lost 0 bases, with 11 bases between them. This CDR3 contains 15 residues. In DNA form, the CDR3 reads TGTGCCAGCAGCCTTAGTGGTCTAGCCAAAAACATTCAGTACTTC. Encoded protein: CASSLSGLAKNIQYF.

The chain has TRBV9 and TRBJ1-3; TRBD1 is a possible D gene (6 bases). The germline V gene has CDR1 SGDLS and CDR2 YYNGEE. The CDR3 consists of 14 residues. The V end was cut by 7 bases, the J end by 2 bases, with 13 bases between. CDR3 sequence (DNA): TGTGCCAGCGGGCCCCGGACAGCTGGAAACACCATATATTTT. As protein: CASGPRTAGNTIYF.